These T cell receptor beta chains were read from a single sample in a study of Graves' ophthalmopathy and Graves' hyperthyroidism. TCRdb reanalysed the multiplex PCR reads using MiXCR and keeps one entry per CDR3 protein. The sample has 340,000 or so distinct CDR3 sequences, 15% to 20% seen once. Input material: peripheral blood. These TCRs come from an adult man with Graves' ophthalmopathy. Both conserved end residues are part of each CDR3. The D gene is left open where the match is weak. The size of a clone is reported for some rows only, either as once, few or many, or as a class for expanded clones.

v_call,clone_size,d_call,j_call,cdr3_length,cdr3_nt,cdr3_aa
TRBV6-1,.,TRBD2,TRBJ2-5,16,TGTGCCAGCAGTGAACTACTAGCGGGAGCGGGCGGGACCCAGTACTTC,CASSELLAGAGGTQYF
TRBV6-1,many,.,TRBJ1-5,16,TGTGCCAGCAGTGAAGTCACAGGGATCGGCAATCAGCCCCAGCATTTT,CASSEVTGIGNQPQHF
TRBV4-3,many,.,TRBJ2-5,12,TGCGCCAGCAGCCAAGATACTGGGACCCAGTACTTC,CASSQDTGTQYF
TRBV6-1,.,.,TRBJ1-1,13,TGTGCCTACCCCCCGACAGTAAACACTGAAGCCTTCTTT,CAYPPTVNTEAFF
TRBV11-2,many,TRBD2,TRBJ2-7,16,TGTGCCAGCAGCCGAGGACTAGCGGGGGGGCCTAGCGAGCAGTACTTC,CASSRGLAGGPSEQYF
TRBV6-5,few,TRBD1,TRBJ2-7,14,TGTGCCAGCAGTTTCGACAGGGCGATCTACGAGCAGTACTTC,CASSFDRAIYEQYF
TRBV7-8,many,TRBD1,TRBJ2-3,17,TGTGCCAGCAGCCAGCGTATGACAGGGGATGGAACAGATACGCAGTATTTT,CASSQRMTGDGTDTQYF
TRBV2,many,.,TRBJ2-4,14,TGTGCTGCAACCCCCCCCGTGAGCGCAAACATTCAGTACTTC,CAATPPVSANIQYF
TRBV4-2,many,.,TRBJ1-1,14,TGTGCCAGCAGCCTCGGGGTCGGGGGCACTGAAGCTTTCTTT,CASSLGVGGTEAFF
TRBV4-1,many,.,TRBJ2-2,17,TGCGCCAGCAGCCAAGGGGTCGGACAAGTCGGCACCGGGGAGCTGTTTTTT,CASSQGVGQVGTGELFF